This TCR beta chain was recorded in a study of monozygotic twins with inflammatory bowel disease. Study results and limitations: Relative clonotype sharing with others was diminished in IBD patients versus healthy twins, particularly with disease activity. Against healthy co-twins, IBD patients had lower TCRbeta diversity (measured by inverse Simpson).

Of note for this clonotype: Its antigen is unknown.

The CDR3 is made up of 15 amino acids. Germline V gives CDR1 SGHTA, CDR2 FQGNSA. Molecular identifiers with 6-nucleotide sample barcodes were added during cDNA synthesis via template switching. Nested PCRs of approximately 16 and 10 cycles, two in total, were run on TCRalpha and TCRbeta cDNA. TCRdb reanalyzed the 5' RACE reads and collapses them to one entry per CDR3 protein, without DNA. The sample yields about 210,000 distinct CDR3 sequences, of which the top ten take up roughly 7.1%. This TCR was sampled from a human donor with ulcerative colitis or Crohn's disease, or a healthy co-twin of an affected twin (not recorded which). Sample: blood. V and J are TRBV7-2 and TRBJ2-1; TCRdb's D call of TRBD2 is untestable without DNA. The chain's CDR3 is CASSFTSGGANEQFF.